The 12 T cell receptor beta chains below come from one sample, sequenced in a study of cytomegalovirus exposure and HLA in healthy donors. With 60 Vbeta and 13 Jbeta primers, the PCR was carried out. Assay used: immunoSEQ multiplex PCR; TCRdb lists only in-frame clones, some missing. The repertoire consists of approximately 140,000 clones, with just over 75% occurring once and the leading ten covering around 1.8%. Sequencing was done on a sample of PBMCs. These receptor sequences come from a woman between 50 and 59 years old in good health and CMV-seronegative.

V and J are TRBV2 and TRBJ2-7; the D gene is possibly TRBD1 (6 bases). CDR3 length: 14 residues. V was clipped by 3 bases and J by 2 bases, with 11 bases between them. CDR1 and CDR2 from the germline V gene are SNHLY and FYNNEI. The CDR3 here is CASSDRTATYEQYF. DNA for the CDR3: TGTGCCAGCAGTGACCGGACAGCCACCTACGAGCAGTACTTC.

The rearrangement joins TRBV29-1 to TRBJ1-5, with 12 bases aligning to TRBD1. Losses at the gene ends were 5 bases for V and 6 bases for J; bases not matched to a gene: 8. The CDR3 runs to 15 residues. Germline V gene lookup returns CDR1 SQVTM and CDR2 ANQGSEA. CDR3 sequence: CSVTSGTGGLQPQHF. CDR3 DNA: TGCAGCGTTACCTCCGGGACAGGGGGCCTTCAGCCCCAGCATTTT.

The chain couples TRBV9 to TRBJ2-2; TRBD2 matches 12 bases. Germline-derived CDR1 and CDR2 are SGDLS and YYNGEE. The CDR3 runs to 19 residues. Germline trimming cut 3 bases from V and 5 bases from J; bases unmatched to any gene: 14. CDR3 sequence: CASSAKTSGSMLFTGELFF. CDR3 bases: TGTGCCAGCAGCGCGAAGACTAGCGGGAGTATGTTGTTTACCGGGGAGCTGTTTTTT.

J is TRBJ2-3 and V is TRBV5-8; possibly TRBD1 for D (6 bases). The CDR3 runs to 18 residues. Looked up from germline, CDR1 is SGHTS and CDR2 is YDEGEE. V was cut by 2 bases and J by 0 bases, with 19 bases left in between. For the CDR3, the DNA is TGTGCCAGCAGCTTTGATGTAGGGGGAGCTTCTAGCACAGATACGCAGTATTTT. Its translation is CASSFDVGGASSTDTQYF. The full variable domain, with the rest looked up from reference TRBV5-8 and TRBJ2-3, is EAGVTQSPTHLIKTRGQQATLRCSPISGHTSVYWYQQALGLGLQFLLWYDEGEERNRGNFPPRFSGRQFPNYSSELNVNALELEDSALYLCASSFDVGGASSTDTQYFGPGTRLTVL.

CDR3: CASSPRDRALGIYGYTF. The CDR3, as DNA: TGTGCCAGCAGCCCCCGGGACAGGGCCCTGGGGATCTATGGCTACACCTTC. The chain couples TRBV9 to TRBJ1-2; 9 bases are shared with TRBD1. Germline assignment: CDR1 SGDLS and CDR2 YYNGEE. The CDR3 loop spans 17 amino acids. The J segment lost 4 bases and the V segment lost 4 bases, leaving 14 bases of the junction unmatched.

The CDR3 here is CASSPGQARYTF. As DNA, the CDR3 is TGCGCCAGCAGCCCAGGACAGGCTCGCTACACCTTC. The chain has TRBV10-2 and TRBJ1-2; 7 bases fit TRBD1. CDR3 length equals 12 residues. J was trimmed by 9 bases and V by 6 bases; bases with no gene match: 7. Germline V lookup: CDR1 WSHSY, CDR2 SAAADI.

CDR3: CASSFHTGANNEQFF. The CDR3 DNA is TGCGCCAGCAGCTTCCACACAGGTGCCAACAATGAGCAGTTCTTC. The chain combines TRBV5-1 with TRBJ2-1; D might be TRBD1 (5 bases). V was cut by 2 bases and J by 5 bases, with 14 bases left in between. The CDR3 runs 15 residues. Germline loops: CDR1 SGHRS, CDR2 YFSETQ.

V is TRBV12-5 and J is TRBJ2-7, with D tentatively TRBD2 (5 bases). The germline V and J ends were trimmed by 1 base and 12 bases, with 19 bases remaining between them. CDR1 and CDR2 from the germline V gene are LGHNT and FRNRAP. The CDR3 contains 14 residues. The CDR3 DNA sequence: TGTGCTAGTGGTTTGGCACGACGGACTCCCCGCCTGTACGTC. Translation: CASGLARRTPRLYV.

The rearrangement joins TRBV6-1 to TRBJ1-2; D is undetermined. The CDR3 spans 11 residues. Trimming shortened V by 5 bases and J by 4 bases, and 5 bases separated the two germline ends. Per germline, CDR1 MNHNS and CDR2 SASEGT. The CDR3 protein is CASSSGYGYTF. The CDR3 coding sequence is TGTGCCAGCAGTTCAGGCTATGGCTACACCTTC.

The chain employs TRBV5-1 and TRBJ2-5; TRBD2 matches at 8 bases. After removal of 1 base from V and 5 bases from J, the junction contained 4 bases not matched to a gene. Germline CDR1 reads SGHRS; CDR2 reads YFSETQ. The CDR3 sequence is 14 residues long. In nucleotides, the CDR3 is TGCGCCAGCAGCTTGAGCGGGAGCGAGGAGACCCAGTACTTC. Protein: CASSLSGSEETQYF.

J is TRBJ2-1 and V is TRBV23-1; 11 bases map to TRBD2. TRBV23-1 is an open reading frame whose function is uncertain. There are 16 residues in the CDR3. Unmatched junction bases numbered 2, after V lost 4 bases and J lost 0 bases. In nucleotides, the CDR3 is TGCGCCAGCAGTCGGACTAGCGGGCACTCCTACAATGAGCAGTTCTTC. As protein: CASSRTSGHSYNEQFF.

The chain couples TRBV29-1 to TRBJ2-3, with 8 nucleotides matching TRBD1. V lost 1 base to trimming and J lost 4 bases; unmatched junction nucleotides: 4. CDR1 SQVTM and CDR2 ANQGSEA come from the germline V gene. The CDR3 is made up of 14 amino acids. CDR3 nucleotides: TGCAGCGTTGAAGGCAGGACAGGGTCAGATACGCAGTATTTT. Its translation is CSVEGRTGSDTQYF.